These 5 T cell receptor beta chains share one sample of origin, sequenced in a study of blood T cell repertoires in COVID-19. TCRdb's copy holds only in-frame clones and misses some; the assay was immunoSEQ multiplex PCR. The data show about 200,000 clones, 88% seen once. Sequenced material: peripheral blood. These receptors came from a human donor in a cohort sampled during active COVID-19.

This chain links TRBV7-2 with TRBJ2-7, with 8 bases fitting TRBD1. V lost 4 bases and J lost 2; bases outside the gene matches: 4. The CDR3 loop spans 14 amino acids. Germline CDR1 is SGHTA and CDR2 is FQGNSA. This CDR3 reads CASSSGTGPYEQYF. The DNA of the CDR3 is TGTGCCAGCAGCTCCGGGACAGGACCCTACGAGCAGTACTTC.

The chain is built from TRBV2 and TRBJ1-6, with D tentatively TRBD1 (5 bases). The CDR3 has 13 amino acids. Germline V lookup: CDR1 SNHLY, CDR2 FYNNEI. V lost 4 bases and J 7 bases, leaving 8 bases between the germline ends. The CDR3 is CASSGQSNSPLHF. Written as DNA, the CDR3 is TGTGCCAGCAGTGGACAGTCAAATTCACCCCTCCACTTT.

The chain uses TRBV6-5 and TRBJ2-2, with a possible D match to TRBD2 (5 bases). The length of the CDR3 is 14 residues. With 5 bases removed from V and 8 bases from J, the gap between germline ends came to 15 bases. Germline CDR1 reads MNHEY; CDR2 reads SVGAGI. CDR3 bases: TGTGCCAGCAGTCTGGACTGGATTACAGGGGAGCTGTTTTTT. As protein: CASSLDWITGELFF.

This clone was observed a single time. The chain combines TRBV14 with TRBJ1-1; a possible D gene is TRBD1 (6 bases). CDR3 length equals 15 residues. Germline loops: CDR1 SGHDN, CDR2 FVKESK. The V end was cut by 2 bases, the J end by 7 bases, with 17 bases between. Here the CDR3 DNA reads TGTGCCAGCAGCCAATACGTCGGGGGGCGAGGTGAAGCTTTCTTT. It is translated as CASSQYVGGRGEAFF.

V gene TRBV5-4 combines with J gene TRBJ1-1; TRBD1 matches 12 bases. There are 17 residues in the CDR3. Per the germline V gene, CDR1 is SGHNT and CDR2 is YYREEE (reference sequence). J lost 4 bases, V lost 0 bases, and 7 bases had no gene match. CDR3 nucleotides: TGTGCCAGCAGCTTGGCGGGACAGGGGGCGTATTTCACTGAAGCTTTCTTT. Protein: CASSLAGQGAYFTEAFF.